These T cell receptor beta chains were read from a single sample in a study of shared clonotypes between healthy human individuals. Libraries were prepared by immunoSEQ multiplex PCR; TCRdb keeps only in-frame clonotypes and omits some of them. The table lists approximately 530,000 clones, around 96% of them singletons. The sequenced sample consisted of naive CD4+ T cells sorted from blood. Receptors originate from a woman between 25 and 40 years old in good health. Both conserved end residues are part of each CDR3. A D gene is named only where the DNA matches it firmly.

d_gene,v_gene,j_gene,CDR3aa
.,TRBV9,TRBJ2-3,CASSGRASAIDTQYF
TRBD1,TRBV28,TRBJ1-2,CASSSGQGADYGYTF
TRBD1,TRBV10-2,TRBJ2-1,CASSIGGAGSHEQFF
TRBD1,TRBV6-1,TRBJ1-1,CASSGQGATEAFF
TRBD2,TRBV29-1,TRBJ2-7,CSVSLAGASYEQYF
.,TRBV7-2,.,CASSQIKNGYEQYF
.,TRBV5-1,TRBJ2-4,CASSPGDLNIQYF
.,TRBV19,.,CASSIGSGESYEQYF
TRBD1,TRBV28,TRBJ1-4,CASRTGFFHEKLFF
.,TRBV29-1,TRBJ2-2,CSTRDGGTGELFF
.,TRBV6-4,TRBJ2-5,CASSRQVQETQYF
.,TRBV2,TRBJ2-7,CASSRDFRGLGEQYF
.,TRBV28,TRBJ1-3,CASHTAHSGNTIYF
.,TRBV2,TRBJ1-6,CASSDLWGDSPLHF
.,TRBV5-1,TRBJ2-2,CASSLDFASYTGELFF
.,TRBV30,TRBJ2-3,CAWTGGDSNSRTDTQYF
.,TRBV27,TRBJ1-1,CASSPLTSSGNTEAFF
TRBD1,TRBV28,TRBJ1-5,CASGKGTGALDSNQPQHF
TRBD1,TRBV2,TRBJ2-7,CASSEAGTVSGEQYF
.,TRBV20-1,TRBJ2-1,CSVNLVNEQFF
TRBD1,TRBV11-3,TRBJ2-6,CASSLQGWRPGANVLTF
.,TRBV28,TRBJ1-2,CASTAPVARGYTF
.,TRBV9,TRBJ2-7,CASSEGTPPPYEQYF
.,TRBV9,TRBJ1-3,CASSQEPNSGNTIYF
.,TRBV21-1,TRBJ1-5,CASSKVEGGNQPQHF
.,TRBV28,TRBJ1-4,CASSLYGRHNEKLFF